The TCR beta chain described here comes from a study of blood T cell repertoires in COVID-19. TCRdb's copy holds only in-frame clones and misses some; the assay was immunoSEQ multiplex PCR. Of around 70,000 clones in the sample, more than 80% were seen once. The clonotype was recovered from a woman aged 70-85 years with acute or convalescent COVID-19. The specimen was peripheral blood.

The CDR3 DNA reads as TGTGCCAGCAGGGATCCTCGGGACACTGAAGCTTTCTTT. This codes for CASRDPRDTEAFF. J is TRBJ1-1 and V is TRBV2; D uncertain. Germline CDR1 reads SNHLY; CDR2 reads FYNNEI. Trimming removed 6 bases from V and 3 bases from J, with 11 bases in between. The CDR3 sequence is 13 residues long.